Sequencing of this T cell receptor beta chain was carried out in a study of cytomegalovirus exposure and HLA in healthy donors. Study results and caveats: Later analysis identified a missense DCLRE1C variant that was linked to TCR beta V- and J-gene trimming. According to reports, the classifier identified cytomegalovirus status with high specificity and sensitivity.

The PCR contained 60 Vbeta and 13 Jbeta primers. Some clones are missing from TCRdb's copy, which holds only in-frame ones; the method was immunoSEQ multiplex PCR. The sample lists about 120,000 clones, around 76% occurring once. The V gene's germline CDR1 is SGHRS and CDR2 YFSETQ. V dropped 0 bases and J dropped 6 bases, with 12 bases sitting between them. CDR3 length equals 15 residues. It was healthy bone marrow donors who served as donors. These donors counted as nominally healthy when sampled, but unrecorded immune exposures were likely. A remark on this clone: The antigen remains unidentified.

The V gene is TRBV5-1, the J gene TRBJ2-2, with D perhaps TRBD2 (6 bases). The clonotype comes from a man between 60 and 75 years old in good health and CMV-seropositive. The material sequenced was PBMCs. CDR3 coding DNA: TGCGCCAGCAGCTTGGTCCCCGGGGAGGCCGGGGAGCTGTTTTTT. It yields the protein CASSLVPGEAGELFF.